The text below deals with one T cell receptor beta chain. The CDR3 covers 13 residues. Germline V gene sequence: CDR1 MNHEY, CDR2 SMNVEV (reference sequence). Trimming took 2 bases from V and 4 from J; bases not matched to a gene: 1. These data originate in a study of blood T cell repertoires in COVID-19. Background on the study: Acute-phase and convalescent COVID-19 samples originated in the United States, Italy and Spain. Sources were T cells, B-cell-depleted T cells, or PBMCs; the material itself was cDNA or gDNA.

Followed longitudinally, the Seattle patients had been enrolled during active infection. In the original workflow: Estimates of nucleated cell counts were drawn from the amplification of reference gene primers. Only in-frame clones appear in the TCRdb table, and some are missing; sequencing was by immunoSEQ multiplex PCR. V, J and clone size are taken as reported in that table, and D and trimming were inferred from the DNA itself. The sample shows fewer than 300,000 clones, approximately 84% of them seen only once. The V call is TRBV27, the J call TRBJ1-2, with 7 bases matching TRBD1. Sequenced material: peripheral blood. This clonotype originated in a man aged 50 to 59 with COVID-19, enrolled during active disease. CDR3 sequence (DNA): TGTGCCAGCAGTTTAACAGGGGTCTATGGCTACACCTTC. Its translation: CASSLTGVYGYTF.